This entry describes one TCR beta chain. Generated by immunoSEQ multiplex PCR, the TCRdb table keeps only in-frame clones and is missing some. In the table there are some 58,000 clones, 87% of which are singletons. The data were taken from a study of OX40 agonist ivuxolimab in advanced cancers. Study-wide background: Ivuxolimab, an antibody acting as an agonist of OX40 (CD134), was used to treat patients. Having had anti-PD-1, anti-PD-L1 or anti-CTLA-4 therapy before was allowed, and over 35% had some.

V was clipped by 4 bases and J by 5 bases, with 19 bases between them. This CDR3 has 15 amino acids. Germline V gene lookup returns CDR1 SGHNT and CDR2 YYREEE (reference sequence). The genes are TRBV5-4 and TRBJ2-7, with a possible D match to TRBD2 (6 bases). This clonotype was obtained from an adult with an advanced solid tumor such as melanoma, head and neck, liver or kidney cancer. The sample consisted of CD4+ or CD8+ T cells sorted from blood, taken in a trial of the OX40 agonist ivuxolimab. CDR3 loop: CASSRAGSEGNEQYF. The CDR3 coding sequence is TGTGCCAGCAGCCGGGCGGGGAGTGAGGGAAACGAGCAGTACTTC.